The 26 T cell receptor beta chains below all came from one sample that was sequenced in a study of early T cells in non-severe SARS-CoV-2 infection. TCRdb redid the calling of the 5' RACE reads with MiXCR, one entry per CDR3 protein. The sample lists under 50,000 distinct CDR3 sequences; 3.5% to 4.5% were seen once. Sequenced sample: whole blood. The receptors originated from an adult who was a healthcare worker with PCR-confirmed SARS-CoV-2 infection or an uninfected control (not recorded which).

This clonotype was detected ten times or more. This sequence joins TRBV12-5 and TRBJ1-6; 7 bases map to TRBD1. Per germline, CDR1 LGHNT and CDR2 FRNRAP. There are 18 residues in the CDR3. The J segment lost 0 bases and the V segment lost 4 bases, leaving 9 bases of the junction unmatched. The CDR3 loop reads CASGSPGQFSSYNSPLHF. The CDR3 DNA follows: TGTGCTAGTGGTTCGCCGGGACAGTTTAGCTCCTATAATTCACCCCTCCACTTT.

This clonotype was picked up many times. The chain has TRBV24-1 and TRBJ2-7; the D gene could be TRBD1 or TRBD2 (5 bases each). CDR1 and CDR2 from the germline V gene are KGHDR and SFDVKD. The CDR3 runs to 15 residues. V lost 4 bases and J 0 bases, leaving 12 bases between the germline ends. CDR3: CATSEARDGSYEQYF. For the CDR3, the DNA is TGTGCCACCAGTGAAGCTAGGGACGGCTCCTACGAGCAGTACTTC.

This clonotype was picked up many times. V gene TRBV6-2 or TRBV6-3 combines with J gene TRBJ2-3; D might be TRBD2 (6 bases). The CDR3 runs 13 residues. Germline loops: CDR1 MNHEY, CDR2 SVGEGT. V lost 6 bases, J lost 5 bases, and 12 bases lay in between. The CDR3 DNA sequence: TGTGCCAGCAGCCACAGGACTAAAGATACGCAGTATTTT. Translation: CASSHRTKDTQYF.

This clonotype was recorded at least ten times. J is TRBJ1-3 and V is TRBV2, with D unclear. Germline assignment: CDR1 SNHLY and CDR2 FYNNEI. The CDR3 is made up of 12 amino acids. The ends were cut back, 2 bases at V and 4 bases at J, with 3 bases in the middle. In DNA, the CDR3 is TGTGCCAGCAGTGAAAGGGGAAACACCATATATTTT. This sequence encodes CASSERGNTIYF.

This clonotype was found a few times. V is TRBV19 and J is TRBJ2-2; no clear D gene. V gave up 3 bases and J gave up 3 bases, with 8 bases separating them. The CDR3 is 14 amino acids. Germline V CDR1 and CDR2: LNHDA, SQIVND (reference sequence). The CDR3 DNA is TGTGCCAGTAGTATCTGGGCAGACACCGGGGAGCTGTTTTTT. This codes for CASSIWADTGELFF.

This clonotype has ten or more counts. This rearrangement joins TRBV19 to TRBJ1-4, with D hard to call. The CDR3 runs 13 residues. V was clipped by 3 bases and J by 6 bases, with 8 bases between them. Germline values: CDR1 LNHDA, CDR2 SQIVND (reference sequence). CDR3 coding DNA: TGTGCCAGTAGTATGCAGCGAGATGAAAAACTGTTTTTT. As protein: CASSMQRDEKLFF.

The V and J genes are TRBV2 and TRBJ2-3; D is ambiguous. Germline V gives CDR1 SNHLY, CDR2 FYNNEI. The V gene lost 4 bases and the J gene lost 0 bases, with 5 bases spanning the gap. This CDR3 region has 13 residues. The CDR3 DNA reads as TGTGCCAGCAGTGTTTCCAGCACAGATACGCAGTATTTT. It yields the protein CASSVSSTDTQYF.

This clonotype was counted ten times or more. The genes are TRBV7-9 and TRBJ1-2; D is unclear. The germline gives CDR1 SEHNR, CDR2 FQNEAQ (reference sequence). The CDR3 totals 13 residues. Trimming stripped 3 bases from V and 8 bases from J, with 13 bases between. CDR3 coding DNA: TGTGCCAGCAGCTTTGGCGAGGGCGGCGGCTACACCTTC. This encodes CASSFGEGGGYTF.

This clonotype was counted at least ten times. V gene TRBV13 combines with J gene TRBJ2-7; 7 nucleotides align to TRBD2. CDR3 length: 15 amino acids. The germline gives CDR1 PRHDT, CDR2 FYEKMQ (reference sequence). V was pared by 5 bases and J by 2 bases, with 9 bases of the junction left unmatched. The CDR3 is CASSPGTITPYEQYF. CDR3 coding DNA: TGTGCCAGCAGCCCCGGGACTATCACTCCCTACGAGCAGTACTTC.

This clonotype occurred many times. The V and J genes are TRBV20-1 and TRBJ2-5, with 10 bases aligning to TRBD2. The V gene end was trimmed by 2 bases and the J gene end by 4 bases; junction bases not matched to a gene: 13. CDR1 and CDR2 (germline): DFQATT, SNEGSKA (reference sequence). The CDR3 has 17 amino acids. Here the CDR3 DNA reads TGCAGTGCTAGATCCCCTAGCGGGAGAGGGAGAATAGAGACCCAGTACTTC. It is translated as CSARSPSGRGRIETQYF.

This clonotype was detected ten times or more. This sequence joins TRBV7-9 and TRBJ1-2; D is uncertain. Germline CDR1 SEHNR, CDR2 FQNEAQ (reference sequence). Trimming removed 3 bases from V and 2 bases from J, with 19 bases in between. CDR3 size: 17 residues. CDR3 coding DNA: TGTGCCAGCAGCTTCTGGGGTACGGCAAGTATGAACTATGGCTACACCTTC. Residues: CASSFWGTASMNYGYTF.

This clonotype has a count of ten or more. This rearrangement joins TRBV20-1 to TRBJ2-1; TRBD2 aligns across 9 bases. The CDR3 runs 15 residues. The germline V gene encodes CDR1 DFQATT and CDR2 SNEGSKA (reference sequence). V was pared by 0 bases and J by 13 bases, with 13 bases of the junction left unmatched. CDR3 sequence reads: CSARDQASGARLQFF. DNA for the CDR3: TGCAGTGCTAGAGATCAGGCTAGCGGGGCCCGCCTACAGTTCTTC.

This clonotype was picked up a small number of times. Germline and junction disagree at one end, which may indicate a read error. The J gene is TRBJ1-2, the V gene TRBV4-3, with D possibly TRBD1 on 6 matching bases. Germline lookup yields CDR1 LGHNA and CDR2 YSLEER. The CDR3 consists of 14 residues. The CDR3 DNA sequence: TGCGCCAACAGCCAAGTTTTGGGGGGGCGCGGCTACACCTTC. Protein sequence: CANSQVLGGRGYTF.

This clonotype was observed at least ten times. The chain combines TRBV5-6 with TRBJ2-2; D may correspond to TRBD1 or TRBD2 (5 bases each). Germline V gene sequence: CDR1 SGHDT, CDR2 YYEEEE. V dropped 3 bases and J dropped 6 bases, with 15 bases sitting between them. The CDR3 spans 15 residues. CDR3 nucleotide sequence: TGTGCCAGCAGCTCGGGGCAGGGAGCTCCCGGGGAGCTGTTTTTT. Residues: CASSSGQGAPGELFF.

This clonotype was counted many times. The chain is built from TRBV20-1 and TRBJ2-3; 16 positions agree with TRBD2. V lost 6 bases and J lost 3; bases outside the gene matches: 12. Germline lookup yields CDR1 DFQATT and CDR2 SNEGSKA (reference sequence). The CDR3 covers 18 residues. The CDR3 region has the DNA TGCAGTGCAATCGCCGGGACTAGCGGGGGGGCCGAGACAGATACGCAGTATTTT. This translates into CSAIAGTSGGAETDTQYF.

This clonotype was picked up many times. The chain carries TRBV4-2 and TRBJ2-3; TRBD2 matches 7 bases. V lost 4 bases, J lost 0 bases, and 10 bases stayed unmatched. The CDR3 length is 17 residues. Germline CDR1 LGHNA, CDR2 YNFKEQ. The CDR3 nucleotides are TGTGCCAGCAGCCGCCGCCAGCAGCGGGGCAGCACAGATACGCAGTATTTT. This gives the protein CASSRRQQRGSTDTQYF.

This clonotype has a handful of counts. The chain couples TRBV20-1 to TRBJ2-2; D not resolved. The V end lost 1 base, the J end lost 0 bases, and 3 bases lay between the germline ends. Germline values: CDR1 DFQATT, CDR2 SNEGSKA (reference sequence). The CDR3 covers 13 residues. The CDR3 here is CSARATNTGELFF. The CDR3 DNA is TGCAGTGCTAGAGCGACGAACACCGGGGAGCTGTTTTTT.

This clonotype was counted ten times or more. The chain has TRBV6-6 and TRBJ1-4; TRBD1 is a possible D gene (5 bases). The V end was cut by 2 bases, the J end by 5 bases, with 12 bases between. The CDR3 extends over 15 amino acids. Germline lookup yields CDR1 MNHNY and CDR2 SVGAGI (reference sequence). Written as DNA, the CDR3 is TGTGCCAGCAGTTACGAAGGGACGACGAATGAAAAACTGTTTTTT. It encodes CASSYEGTTNEKLFF.

This clonotype was counted at least ten times. The chain employs TRBV7-2 and TRBJ1-5, with D hard to call. CDR1 and CDR2 from the germline V gene are SGHTA and FQGNSA. CDR3 length: 15 amino acids. Trimming stripped 6 bases from V and 2 bases from J, with 14 bases between. The CDR3 loop is CASSKERQGNQPQHF. The CDR3 nucleotides read TGTGCCAGCAGTAAAGAGCGACAAGGCAATCAGCCCCAGCATTTT.

This clonotype was seen repeatedly, ten times or more. This rearrangement joins TRBV6-5 to TRBJ1-1; unclear D gene. The CDR3 is 13 amino acids. With 2 bases removed from V and 5 bases from J, the gap between germline ends came to 9 bases. Germline loops: CDR1 MNHEY, CDR2 SVGAGI. The CDR3 DNA is TGTGCCAGCAGTTACGCTCAGACGACTGAAGCTTTCTTT. As protein: CASSYAQTTEAFF.

Concerning this clonotype: This may stem from a read error, because a much larger clone lies one nucleotide away. This chain uses TRBV12-3 or TRBV12-4 with TRBJ2-7; 8 bases are a match to TRBD1. V shed 2 bases, J shed 3 bases, and the junction held 9 bases outside the gene matches. The CDR3 totals 16 residues. The CDR3 DNA sequence: TGTGCCAGCAGTTTATGGGACAGGCTTGGGGACTACGAGCAGTACTTC. This encodes CASSLWDRLGDYEQYF.

Only a few counts were recorded for this clonotype. V is TRBV5-6 and J is TRBJ1-6, with 11 nucleotides matching TRBD1. CDR3 length: 15 residues. Trimming cost V 4 bases and J 9 bases; bases outside gene matches: 6. Germline V gene sequence: CDR1 SGHDT, CDR2 YYEEEE. CDR3 sequence reads: CASSPMDRGRSPLHF. In nucleotides, the CDR3 is TGTGCCAGCAGCCCAATGGACAGGGGGCGTTCACCCCTCCACTTT. Combining the CDR3 with reference TRBV5-6 and TRBJ1-6 gives the whole variable domain DAGVTQSPTHLIKTRGQQVTLRCSPKSGHDTVSWYQQALGQGPQFIFQYYEEEERQRGNFPDRFSGHQFPNYSSELNVNALLLGDSALYLCASSPMDRGRSPLHFGNGTRLTVT.

The sample holds many counts of this clonotype. The genes are TRBV12-3 or TRBV12-4 and TRBJ2-1, with a weak D call TRBD2 (5 bases). The CDR3 contains 16 residues. V was cut by 0 bases and J by 7 bases, with 16 bases left in between. CDR3 in DNA: TGTGCCAGCAGTTTAGCCGGAGGCGGGCCTGTTAATGAGCAGTTCTTC. Translated: CASSLAGGGPVNEQFF.

This clonotype was counted many times. V is TRBV6-5 and J is TRBJ2-2, with TRBD1 matching 8 bases. V lost 4 bases, J lost 3 bases, and 4 bases stayed unmatched. Germline-derived CDR1 and CDR2 are MNHEY and SVGAGI. The CDR3 extends over 15 amino acids. The CDR3 nucleotides are TGTGCCAGCAGTTTCGACAGGGGAGACACCGGGGAGCTGTTTTTT. Its protein product is CASSFDRGDTGELFF.

This clonotype came up many times. The chain has TRBV20-1 and TRBJ1-1, with D possibly TRBD1 on 6 matching bases. The CDR3 is made up of 14 amino acids. Trimming cost V 5 bases and J 0 bases, with 13 bases left between them. Germline CDR1 is DFQATT and CDR2 is SNEGSKA (reference sequence). This CDR3 reads CSALSGGMNTEAFF. For the CDR3, the DNA is TGCAGTGCTCTCTCCGGGGGCATGAACACTGAAGCTTTCTTT.

The chain joins TRBV7-6 to TRBJ2-1; weak D call: TRBD2 (5 bases). V lost 2 bases and J 7 bases, leaving 15 bases between the germline ends. Germline CDR1 is SGHVS and CDR2 is FNYEAQ. CDR3 length: 15 residues. This CDR3 reads CASSLLASMGNEQFF. In DNA, the CDR3 is TGTGCCAGCAGCTTATTAGCTAGCATGGGGAATGAGCAGTTCTTC.